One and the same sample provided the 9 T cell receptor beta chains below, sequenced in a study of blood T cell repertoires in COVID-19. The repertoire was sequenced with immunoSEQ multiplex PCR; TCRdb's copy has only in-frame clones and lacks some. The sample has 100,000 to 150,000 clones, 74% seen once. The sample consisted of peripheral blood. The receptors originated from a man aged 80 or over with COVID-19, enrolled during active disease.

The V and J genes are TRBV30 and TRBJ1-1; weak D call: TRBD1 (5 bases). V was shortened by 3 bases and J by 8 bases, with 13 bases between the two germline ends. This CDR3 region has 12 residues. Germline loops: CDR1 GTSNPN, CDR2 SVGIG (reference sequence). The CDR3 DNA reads TGTGCCTGGAGCCCCGGACGGGGGGAAGCTTTCTTT. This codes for CAWSPGRGEAFF.

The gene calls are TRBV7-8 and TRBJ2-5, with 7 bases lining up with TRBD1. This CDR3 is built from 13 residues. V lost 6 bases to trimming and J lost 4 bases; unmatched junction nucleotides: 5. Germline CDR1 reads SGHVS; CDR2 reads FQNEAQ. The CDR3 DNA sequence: TGTGCCAGCAGGACAGGGAGTTTAGAGACCCAGTACTTC. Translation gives CASRTGSLETQYF.

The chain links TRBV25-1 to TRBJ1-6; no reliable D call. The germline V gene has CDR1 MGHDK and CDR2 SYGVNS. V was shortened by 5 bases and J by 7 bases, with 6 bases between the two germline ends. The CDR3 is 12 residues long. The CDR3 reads CASSTLNSPLHF. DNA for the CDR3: TGTGCCAGCAGTACTTTAAATTCACCCCTCCACTTT.

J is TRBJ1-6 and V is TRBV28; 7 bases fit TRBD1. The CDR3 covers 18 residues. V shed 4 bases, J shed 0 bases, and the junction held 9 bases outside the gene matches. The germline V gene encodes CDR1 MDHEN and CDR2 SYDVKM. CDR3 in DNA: TGTGCCAGCAGTTCGACAGGGAATTGGGGCTCCTATAATTCACCCCTCCACTTT. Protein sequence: CASSSTGNWGSYNSPLHF.

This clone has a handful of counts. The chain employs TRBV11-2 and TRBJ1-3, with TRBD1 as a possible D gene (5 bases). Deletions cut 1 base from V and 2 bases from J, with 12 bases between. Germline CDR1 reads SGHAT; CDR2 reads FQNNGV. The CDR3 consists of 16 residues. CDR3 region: CASSLAGGTAGNTIYF. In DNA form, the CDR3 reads TGTGCCAGCAGCTTAGCGGGGGGAACGGCTGGAAACACCATATATTTT. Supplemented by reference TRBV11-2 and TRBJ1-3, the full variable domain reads EAGVAQSPRYKIIEKRQSVAFWCNPISGHATLYWYQQILGQGPKLLIQFQNNGVVDDSQLPKDRFSAERLKGVDSTLKIQPAKLEDSAVYLCASSLAGGTAGNTIYFGEGSWLTVV.

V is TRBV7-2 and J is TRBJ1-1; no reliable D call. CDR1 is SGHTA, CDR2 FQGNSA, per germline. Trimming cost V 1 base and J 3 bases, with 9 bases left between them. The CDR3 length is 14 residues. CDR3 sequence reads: CASSLVQRDTEAFF. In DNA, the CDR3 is TGTGCCAGCAGCTTAGTTCAGAGGGACACTGAAGCTTTCTTT.

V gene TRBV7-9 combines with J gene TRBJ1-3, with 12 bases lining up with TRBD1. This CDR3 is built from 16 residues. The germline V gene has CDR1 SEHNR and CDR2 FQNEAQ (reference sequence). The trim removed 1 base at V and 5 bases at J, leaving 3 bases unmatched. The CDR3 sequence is CASSLGWDRGRNTIYF. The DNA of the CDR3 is TGTGCCAGCAGCTTAGGATGGGACAGGGGGCGAAACACCATATATTTT.

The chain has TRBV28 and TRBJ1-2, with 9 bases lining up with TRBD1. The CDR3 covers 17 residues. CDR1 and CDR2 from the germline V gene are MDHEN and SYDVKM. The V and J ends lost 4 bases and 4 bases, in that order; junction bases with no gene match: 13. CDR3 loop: CASSYIPPGQGIYGYTF. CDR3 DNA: TGTGCCAGCAGTTATATACCGCCGGGACAGGGCATCTATGGCTACACCTTC.

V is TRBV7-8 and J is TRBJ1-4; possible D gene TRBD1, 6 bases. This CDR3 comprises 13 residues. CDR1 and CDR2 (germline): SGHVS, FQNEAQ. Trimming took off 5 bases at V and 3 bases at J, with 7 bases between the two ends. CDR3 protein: CASSRTANEKLFF. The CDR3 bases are TGTGCCAGCAGCCGGACAGCTAATGAAAAACTGTTTTTT.